The 14 T cell receptor beta chains given below trace back to one sample, sequenced in a study of cytomegalovirus exposure and HLA in healthy donors. The PCR ran on 60 Vbeta and 13 Jbeta primers. Profiled with immunoSEQ multiplex PCR; TCRdb holds only in-frame clones, not every one. This sample has 150,000 to 200,000 clones; roughly four fifths occur once, and the top ten carry about 2%. The sequenced sample consisted of PBMCs. The receptor set was obtained from a woman aged 30 to 39 in good health and CMV-seropositive.

As DNA, the CDR3 is TGTGCCAGTAGTATCCCTTCCTCCGGGACTAGCGGGAGGGGCGGTGAGACCCAGTACTTC. Amino acids: CASSIPSSGTSGRGGETQYF. The chain is built from TRBV19 and TRBJ2-5, with 16 bases fitting TRBD2. This CDR3 is built from 20 residues. The germline V gene has CDR1 LNHDA and CDR2 SQIVND (reference sequence). The ends lost 3 bases at V and 5 bases at J; junction bases unmatched: 15.

The V and J genes are TRBV5-1 and TRBJ2-3; the match to TRBD2 covers 12 bases. V was pared by 4 bases and J by 0 bases, with 6 bases of the junction left unmatched. The germline V gene encodes CDR1 SGHRS and CDR2 YFSETQ. The length of the CDR3 is 17 residues. As DNA, the CDR3 is TGCGCCAGCAGCCGACCGGGACTAGCGGGTAGCACAGATACGCAGTATTTT. Encoded protein: CASSRPGLAGSTDTQYF. The full variable domain, completed using reference TRBV5-1 and TRBJ2-3, is KAGVTQTPRYLIKTRGQQVTLSCSPISGHRSVSWYQQTPGQGLQFLFEYFSETQRNKGNFPGRFSGRQFSNSRSEMNVSTLELGDSALYLCASSRPGLAGSTDTQYFGPGTRLTVL.

This clone was seen just once. The chain recombines TRBV11-2 with TRBJ2-2; D is unresolved. V lost 5 bases and J 6 bases, leaving 16 bases between the germline ends. The CDR3 runs to 15 residues. Germline V gene lookup returns CDR1 SGHAT and CDR2 FQNNGV. The DNA of the CDR3 is TGTGCCAGCAGCCCAGTTGTCTTGTCCCCCGGGGAGCTGTTTTTT. It encodes CASSPVVLSPGELFF.

The chain employs TRBV20-1 and TRBJ1-1; D call uncertain. The germline gives CDR1 DFQATT, CDR2 SNEGSKA (reference sequence). CDR3 length: 10 amino acids. V was cut by 2 bases and J by 8 bases, with 6 bases left in between. The CDR3 DNA sequence: TGCAGTGCTAGATCGGGGGAAGCTTTCTTT. As protein: CSARSGEAFF.

The CDR3 is CASSSGWGEETQYF. The CDR3 nucleotides read TGCGCCAGCAGTTCGGGCTGGGGAGAGGAGACCCAGTACTTC. The chain joins TRBV4-1 to TRBJ2-5; D may be TRBD2 (5 bases). CDR3 length equals 14 residues. Deletions cut 6 bases from V and 5 bases from J, with 16 bases between. The V gene's germline CDR1 is MGHRA and CDR2 YSYEKL.

About this clone: The sample holds other DNA sequences that translate to the same CDR3. The V call is TRBV2, the J call TRBJ2-1; the D is unclear. In germline, CDR1 is SNHLY, CDR2 FYNNEI. The CDR3 has 12 amino acids. DNA of the CDR3: TGTGTACATCAGGTTAACTACAATGAGCAGTTCTTC. This gives the protein CVHQVNYNEQFF.

V usage is TRBV10-3 and J usage is TRBJ2-1; 9 nucleotides match TRBD2. Germline V gives CDR1 ENHRY, CDR2 SYGVKD. V gave up 3 bases and J gave up 4 bases; unmatched junction bases: 13. The CDR3 runs 18 residues. This chain's CDR3 is CAISDASGTVLGYNEQFF. As DNA, the CDR3 is TGTGCCATCAGTGACGCTAGCGGGACAGTACTGGGATACAATGAGCAGTTCTTC.

This sequence joins TRBV2 and TRBJ2-5; a weak D match, TRBD1 (7 bases). CDR3 length: 15 amino acids. Trimming cost V 6 bases and J 7 bases, with 21 bases left between them. Germline-derived CDR1 and CDR2 are SNHLY and FYNNEI. The CDR3 DNA sequence: TGTGCCAGCAGAGGGACAGCGGGCTCCGGCAGGACCCAGTACTTC. Translated: CASRGTAGSGRTQYF.

V gene TRBV6-1 combines with J gene TRBJ1-2; D is possibly TRBD1 (6 bases). From germline, CDR1 is MNHNS and CDR2 SASEGT. CDR3 size: 14 residues. V was trimmed by 1 base and J by 4 bases, leaving 10 bases between them. CDR3 nucleotide sequence: TGTGCCAGCAGTGAAGGGGGACACACCTATGGCTACACCTTC. Translation gives CASSEGGHTYGYTF.

This rearrangement joins TRBV6-5 to TRBJ1-1; perhaps TRBD1 as D (5 bases). V dropped 2 bases and J dropped 0 bases, with 13 bases sitting between them. This CDR3 is built from 16 residues. The germline CDR1 and CDR2 sequences are MNHEY and SVGAGI. CDR3 sequence: CASSYAGKGMNTEAFF. In nucleotides, the CDR3 is TGTGCCAGCAGTTACGCAGGGAAGGGAATGAACACTGAAGCTTTCTTT.

This clone occurred once. V usage is TRBV6-5 and J usage is TRBJ2-2, with D possibly being TRBD2 (5 bases). V gave up 5 bases and J gave up 7 bases, with 17 bases separating them. Germline V gives CDR1 MNHEY, CDR2 SVGAGI. This CDR3 comprises 15 residues. As DNA, the CDR3 is TGTGCCAGCAGTCCCCTGGACGGGGAAGGCGGGGAGCTGTTTTTT. Amino acids: CASSPLDGEGGELFF.

The CDR3 here is CASSLDEGAFFVQINGYTF. CDR3 DNA sequence: TGTGCCAGCAGCTTAGATGAGGGCGCCTTTTTTGTGCAGATTAATGGCTACACCTTC. The chain carries TRBV7-9 and TRBJ1-2; D is ambiguous. CDR3 length: 19 amino acids. Germline CDR1 is SEHNR and CDR2 is FQNEAQ (reference sequence). With 1 base removed from V and 6 bases from J, the gap between germline ends came to 27 bases.

V and J are TRBV27 and TRBJ1-3; weak D call: TRBD1 (5 bases). The V and J ends lost 2 bases and 4 bases respectively, with 9 bases between them. This CDR3 contains 14 residues. Per the germline V gene, CDR1 is MNHEY and CDR2 is SMNVEV (reference sequence). CDR3 in DNA: TGTGCCAGCAGTTTAGCAGGGCTAGGAAACACCATATATTTT. It encodes CASSLAGLGNTIYF.

This chain uses TRBV6-1 with TRBJ2-7; D is possibly TRBD2 (5 bases). The germline V gene encodes CDR1 MNHNS and CDR2 SASEGT. With 6 bases removed from V and 0 bases from J, the gap between germline ends came to 12 bases. There are 14 residues in the CDR3. This CDR3 is CASSPLGSSYEQYF. In nucleotides, the CDR3 is TGTGCCAGCAGCCCGTTGGGGAGCTCCTACGAGCAGTACTTC.